The present T cell receptor (beta chain) was sequenced within a study of cytomegalovirus exposure and HLA in healthy donors. Per the germline V gene, CDR1 is SGHNT and CDR2 is YENEEA. The germline V and J ends were trimmed by 7 bases and 1 base, with 16 bases remaining between them. The CDR3 runs to 15 residues. The PCR employed 60 Vbeta primers together with 13 Jbeta primers. Sequencing used immunoSEQ multiplex PCR; TCRdb keeps in-frame clones, though not all of them. The data hold about 130,000 clones, with roughly 80% observed a single time. The sequenced material came from PBMCs. The rearrangement uses TRBV11-3 and TRBJ2-5; possible D gene TRBD1, 5 bases. The sequence was obtained from a male donor in good health and CMV-seronegative. The DNA of the CDR3 is TGTGCCAGCACCCGGCCAAGGGGCTTCCAAGAGACCCAGTACTTC. Translation: CASTRPRGFQETQYF.